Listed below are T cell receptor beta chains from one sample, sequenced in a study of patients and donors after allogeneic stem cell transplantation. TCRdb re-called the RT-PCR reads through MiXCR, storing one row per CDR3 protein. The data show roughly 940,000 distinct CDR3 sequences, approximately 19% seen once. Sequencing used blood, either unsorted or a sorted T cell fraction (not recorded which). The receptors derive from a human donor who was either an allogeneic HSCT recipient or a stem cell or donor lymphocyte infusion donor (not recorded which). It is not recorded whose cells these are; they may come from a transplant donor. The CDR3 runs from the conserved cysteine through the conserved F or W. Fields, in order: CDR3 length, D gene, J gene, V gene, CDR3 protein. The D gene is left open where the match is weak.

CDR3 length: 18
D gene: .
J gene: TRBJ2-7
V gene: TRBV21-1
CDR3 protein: CANKGWQGKVHSSYEQYF

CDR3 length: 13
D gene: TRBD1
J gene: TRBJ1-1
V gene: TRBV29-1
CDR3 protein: CSVVGRGRAEAFF

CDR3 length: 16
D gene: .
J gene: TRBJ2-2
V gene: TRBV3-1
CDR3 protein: CASSPATGFVHGELFF

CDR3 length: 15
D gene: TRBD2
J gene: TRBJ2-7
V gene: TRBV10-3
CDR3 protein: CAISERLAGGREQYF

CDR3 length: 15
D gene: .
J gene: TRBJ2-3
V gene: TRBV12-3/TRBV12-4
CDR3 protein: CASSSSVADTDTQYF

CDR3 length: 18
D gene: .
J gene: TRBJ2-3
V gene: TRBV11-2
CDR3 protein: CASSFGDWTRPWTDTQYF

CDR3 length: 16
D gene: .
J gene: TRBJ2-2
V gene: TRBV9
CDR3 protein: CASSVGGTLAAGELFF

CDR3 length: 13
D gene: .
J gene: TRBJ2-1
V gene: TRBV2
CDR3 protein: CASKESYPGEQFF

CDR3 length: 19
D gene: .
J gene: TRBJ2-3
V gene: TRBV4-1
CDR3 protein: CASAKVQGLGGPLTDTQYF

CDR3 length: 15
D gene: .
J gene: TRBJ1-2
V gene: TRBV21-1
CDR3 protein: CASSKAQDRGYGYTF

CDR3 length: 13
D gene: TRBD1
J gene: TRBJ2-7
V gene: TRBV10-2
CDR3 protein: CASMDRGLYEQYF

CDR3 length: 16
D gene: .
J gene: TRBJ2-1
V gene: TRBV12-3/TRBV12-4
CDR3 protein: CASSSGSIRSYNEQFF

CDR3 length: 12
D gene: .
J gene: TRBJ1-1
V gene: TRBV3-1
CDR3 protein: CASSPREYEAFF

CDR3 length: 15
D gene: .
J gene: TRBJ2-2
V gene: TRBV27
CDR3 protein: CASSWGQLNTGELFF

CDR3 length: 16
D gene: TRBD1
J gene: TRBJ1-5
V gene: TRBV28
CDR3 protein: CASSGQGRKSNQPQHF

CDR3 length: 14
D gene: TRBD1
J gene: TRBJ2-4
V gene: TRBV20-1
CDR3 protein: CSANRQGPQNIQYF

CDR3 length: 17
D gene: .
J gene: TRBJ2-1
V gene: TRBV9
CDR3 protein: CASSVGIEGSSYNEQFF

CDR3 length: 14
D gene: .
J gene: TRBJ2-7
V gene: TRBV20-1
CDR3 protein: CSARDSARVYEQYF

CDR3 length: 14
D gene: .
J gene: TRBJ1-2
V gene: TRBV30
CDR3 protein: CASPGDPFNYGYTF

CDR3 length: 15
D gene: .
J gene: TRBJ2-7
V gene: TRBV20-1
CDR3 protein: CSVPPRGPPSYEQYF

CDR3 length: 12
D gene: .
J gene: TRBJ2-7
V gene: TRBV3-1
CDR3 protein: CASSQVQFEQYF

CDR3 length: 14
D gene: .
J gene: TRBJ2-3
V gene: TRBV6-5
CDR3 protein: CASSYGQTPDTQYF

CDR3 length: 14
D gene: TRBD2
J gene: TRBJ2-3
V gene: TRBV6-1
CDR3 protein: CASSERGRADTQYF

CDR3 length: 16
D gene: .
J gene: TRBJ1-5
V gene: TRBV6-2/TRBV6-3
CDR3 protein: CASSLTDTGFGQPQHF

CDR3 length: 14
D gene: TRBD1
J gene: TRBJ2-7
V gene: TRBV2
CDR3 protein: CASRVGQGAYEQYF

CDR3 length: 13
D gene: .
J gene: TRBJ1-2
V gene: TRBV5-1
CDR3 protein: CASSLVGRDGYTF

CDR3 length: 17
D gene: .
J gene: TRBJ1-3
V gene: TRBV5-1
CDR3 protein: CASSLGRTLTSGNTIYF

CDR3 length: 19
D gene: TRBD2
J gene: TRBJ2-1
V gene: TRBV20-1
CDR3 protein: CSARLPRGLTGGPYNEQFF

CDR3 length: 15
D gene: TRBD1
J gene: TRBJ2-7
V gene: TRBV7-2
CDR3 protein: CASSLIQGAGYEQYF

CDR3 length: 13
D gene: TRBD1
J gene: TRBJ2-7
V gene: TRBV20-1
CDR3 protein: CSALGQDSYEQYF

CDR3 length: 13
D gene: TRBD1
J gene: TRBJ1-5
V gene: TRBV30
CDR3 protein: CACRRGQGQPQHF

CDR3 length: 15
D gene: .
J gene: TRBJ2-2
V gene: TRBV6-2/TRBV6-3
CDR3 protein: CASSSGGANTGELFF

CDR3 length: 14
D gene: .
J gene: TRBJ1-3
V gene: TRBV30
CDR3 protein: CAWTTGFGINTIYF

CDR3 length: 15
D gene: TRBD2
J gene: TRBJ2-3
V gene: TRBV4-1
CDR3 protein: CASRRLAGVVDTQYF

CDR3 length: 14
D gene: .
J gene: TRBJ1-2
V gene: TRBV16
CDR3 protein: CASSQSVTAYGYTF

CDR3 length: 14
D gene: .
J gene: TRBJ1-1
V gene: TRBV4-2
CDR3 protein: CASSQETANTEAFF

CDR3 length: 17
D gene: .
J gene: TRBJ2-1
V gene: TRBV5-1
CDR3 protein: CASSLKIAAPWYDEQFF

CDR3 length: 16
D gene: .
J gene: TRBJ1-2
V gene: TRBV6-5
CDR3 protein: CASSYSGALLFYGYTF

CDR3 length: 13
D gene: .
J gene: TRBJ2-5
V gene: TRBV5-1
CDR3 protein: CASSFPPQETQYF

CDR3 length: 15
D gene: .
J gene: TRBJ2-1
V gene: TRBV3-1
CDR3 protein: CASSQEWRPYNEQFF

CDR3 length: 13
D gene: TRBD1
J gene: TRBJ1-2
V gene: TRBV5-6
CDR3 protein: CASSPQGIYGYTF

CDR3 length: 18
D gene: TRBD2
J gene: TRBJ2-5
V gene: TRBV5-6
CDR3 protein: CASSLGRSTSGSSRTQYF

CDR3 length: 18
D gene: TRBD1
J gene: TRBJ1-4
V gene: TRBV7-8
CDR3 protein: CASSSRVRGQGRYEKLFF

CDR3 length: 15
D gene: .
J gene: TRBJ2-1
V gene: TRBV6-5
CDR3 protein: CASSYESNLRNEQFF

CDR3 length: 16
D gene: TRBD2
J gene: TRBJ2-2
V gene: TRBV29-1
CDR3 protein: CSVEDRASGSIGELFF

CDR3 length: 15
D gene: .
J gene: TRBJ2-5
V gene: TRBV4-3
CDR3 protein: CASSQVNGRKETQYF